The 25 T cell receptor beta chains given below trace back to one sample, sequenced in a study of shared clonotypes between healthy human individuals. Profiled with immunoSEQ multiplex PCR; TCRdb holds only in-frame clones, not every one. The profile shows about 2.3 million clones, approximately 90% of them singletons. The sequencing input was naive CD4+ T cells from PBMCs. As for subset: CD45RA+ positively selected. The receptors originated from a young man in good health. Some clones in this sample may be carry-over from other donors' samples.

The chain joins TRBV11-2 to TRBJ2-3; D not resolved. V lost 1 base and J 5 bases, leaving 10 bases between the germline ends. The CDR3 runs to 14 residues. Looked up from germline, CDR1 is SGHAT and CDR2 is FQNNGV. The CDR3 loop is CASSLGSTGDTQYF. The CDR3 DNA reads as TGTGCCAGCAGCTTAGGAAGTACCGGAGATACGCAGTATTTT. The complete variable domain, with remaining parts taken from reference TRBV11-2 and TRBJ2-3, reads EAGVAQSPRYKIIEKRQSVAFWCNPISGHATLYWYQQILGQGPKLLIQFQNNGVVDDSQLPKDRFSAERLKGVDSTLKIQPAKLEDSAVYLCASSLGSTGDTQYFGPGTRLTVL.

The chain is built from TRBV12-5 and TRBJ2-1, with D unclear. Trimming removed 2 bases from V and 3 bases from J, with 2 bases in between. The CDR3 totals 12 residues. Germline CDR1 LGHNT, CDR2 FRNRAP. CDR3 nucleotides: TGTGCTAGTGGTTTGCTCTACAATGAGCAGTTCTTC. Translation: CASGLLYNEQFF. The complete variable domain, with remaining parts taken from reference TRBV12-5 and TRBJ2-1, reads DARVTQTPRHKVTEMGQEVTMRCQPILGHNTVFWYRQTMMQGLELLAYFRNRAPLDDSGMPKDRFSAEMPDATLATLKIQPSEPRDSAVYFCASGLLYNEQFFGPGTRLTVL.

V usage is TRBV7-9 and J usage is TRBJ2-3; D is undetermined. Germline values: CDR1 SEHNR, CDR2 FQNEAQ (reference sequence). The CDR3 has 14 residues. V shed 1 base and J shed 6 bases, with 11 bases lying between them. The DNA of the CDR3 is TGTGCCAGCAGCTTAGGGGAAATAGAGGATACGCAGTATTTT. Its translation is CASSLGEIEDTQYF.

This chain uses TRBV6-6 with TRBJ2-2, with TRBD2 identical over 11 bases. Trimming removed 11 bases from V and 0 bases from J; junction bases left unmatched: 8. CDR3 length: 16 amino acids. Germline CDR1 and CDR2: MNHNY and SVGAGI (reference sequence). The CDR3 coding sequence is TGTGCCTCGTGGCTAGCGGGAGGCACGAACACCGGGGAGCTGTTTTTT. It yields the protein CASWLAGGTNTGELFF.

This clone was recorded once. This chain joins TRBV7-9 and TRBJ1-3; D perhaps matches TRBD1 (5 bases). The CDR3 loop spans 14 amino acids. Looked up from germline, CDR1 is SEHNR and CDR2 is FQNEAQ (reference sequence). Trimming shortened V by 5 bases and J by 1 base, and 9 bases separated the two germline ends. CDR3 amino acids: CASSPGVSGNTIYF. CDR3 DNA sequence: TGTGCCAGCAGCCCGGGGGTTTCTGGAAACACCATATATTTT. Combining the CDR3 with reference TRBV7-9 and TRBJ1-3 gives the whole variable domain DTGVSQNPRHKITKRGQNVTFRCDPISEHNRLYWYRQTLGQGPEFLTYFQNEAQLEKSRLLSDRFSAERPKGSFSTLEIQRTEQGDSAMYLCASSPGVSGNTIYFGEGSWLTVV.

The chain has TRBV7-3 and TRBJ1-1; D may be TRBD1 (6 bases). The length of the CDR3 is 14 residues. Germline values: CDR1 SGHTA, CDR2 FQGTGA. The V end lost 5 bases, the J end lost 4 bases, and 14 bases lay between the germline ends. The CDR3 nucleotides are TGTGCCAGCAGCCTACTGACAGGAGCCACTGAAGCTTTCTTT. Translated, it gives CASSLLTGATEAFF. The full variable domain, in which reference TRBV7-3 and TRBJ1-1 provide the parts outside the CDR3, is GAGVSQTPSNKVTEKGKYVELRCDPISGHTALYWYRQSLGQGPEFLIYFQGTGAADDSGLPNDRFFAVRPEGSVSTLKIQRTERGDSAVYLCASSLLTGATEAFFGQGTRLTVV.

This clone was seen only once. V and J are TRBV28 and TRBJ2-7, with D unresolved. The CDR3 consists of 12 residues. CDR1 is MDHEN, CDR2 SYDVKM, per germline. Trimming cost V 7 bases and J 7 bases, with 14 bases left between them. CDR3 residues: CASTNSAQEQYF. For the CDR3, the DNA is TGTGCCAGCACCAACTCCGCGCAGGAGCAGTACTTC.

This clone was seen just once. Other DNA sequences in this specimen translate into the identical CDR3. DNA for the CDR3: TGTGCCAGCAGCTTACAGGGCGGAACTGAAGCTTTCTTT. This translates into CASSLQGGTEAFF. The chain recombines TRBV5-6 with TRBJ1-1, with a tentative D call TRBD1 (6 bases). The V gene's germline CDR1 is SGHDT and CDR2 YYEEEE. The CDR3 spans 13 residues. Trimming cost V 2 bases and J 5 bases, with 10 bases left between them.

This chain connects TRBV6-1 to TRBJ1-1; D possibly corresponds to TRBD1 (5 bases). Trimming removed 6 bases from V and 10 bases from J, with 18 bases in between. The germline V gene has CDR1 MNHNS and CDR2 SASEGT. This CDR3 has 13 amino acids. CDR3 sequence: CASSTEWGLGAFF. The DNA of the CDR3 is TGTGCCAGCAGCACCGAATGGGGCCTGGGAGCTTTCTTT.

This rearrangement joins TRBV5-1 to TRBJ1-2; D unclear. The CDR3 length is 14 residues. Trimming shortened V by 4 bases and J by 0 bases, and 10 bases separated the two germline ends. The germline V gene encodes CDR1 SGHRS and CDR2 YFSETQ. Written as DNA, the CDR3 is TGCGCCAGCAGCCCTATCAGCCCTAACTATGGCTACACCTTC. Protein sequence: CASSPISPNYGYTF.

The chain joins TRBV5-1 to TRBJ1-4; D remains ambiguous. The CDR3 has 13 residues. V was shortened by 4 bases and J by 10 bases, with 14 bases between the two germline ends. The germline V gene has CDR1 SGHRS and CDR2 YFSETQ. CDR3 region: CASSPTRERKLFF. The CDR3 nucleotides are TGCGCCAGCAGCCCCACAAGGGAAAGAAAACTGTTTTTT.

The J gene is TRBJ1-5, the V gene TRBV19, with 7 bases that match TRBD1. Germline CDR1 is LNHDA and CDR2 is SQIVND (reference sequence). The CDR3 extends over 13 amino acids. V shed 6 bases and J 11 bases; nucleotides not matched to a gene: 10. The CDR3 DNA sequence: TGTGCCAGTAGCACCAACAGGGGCTCAACCCAGCATTTT. The encoded protein is CASSTNRGSTQHF. Looking up the rest from reference TRBV19 and TRBJ1-5 gives the full variable domain: DGGITQSPKYLFRKEGQNVTLSCEQNLNHDAMYWYRQDPGQGLRLIYYSQIVNDFQKGDIAEGYSVSREKKESFPLTVTSAQKNPTAFYLCASSTNRGSTQHFGDGTRLSIL.

This sequence joins TRBV7-3 and TRBJ2-2; perhaps TRBD1 as D (5 bases). The CDR3 contains 15 residues. Deletions cut 5 bases from V and 4 bases from J, with 14 bases between. Germline V CDR1 and CDR2: SGHTA, FQGTGA. CDR3 region: CASSQITGATGELFF. For the CDR3, the DNA is TGTGCCAGCAGCCAGATAACAGGTGCCACCGGGGAGCTGTTTTTT.

The rearrangement uses TRBV27 and TRBJ1-3; D unclear. In germline, CDR1 is MNHEY, CDR2 SMNVEV (reference sequence). The germline V and J ends were trimmed by 6 bases and 0 bases, with 9 bases remaining between them. CDR3 length equals 14 residues. The CDR3 protein is CASREQLSGNTIYF. The CDR3 bases are TGTGCCAGCAGAGAACAGCTCTCTGGAAACACCATATATTTT.

The J gene is TRBJ2-7, the V gene TRBV6-1; D is uncertain. Germline CDR1 MNHNS, CDR2 SASEGT. CDR3 size: 14 residues. V lost 5 bases and J lost 4, with 15 bases in between. The CDR3, as DNA: TGTGCCAGCAGTCGTGCGTTAGGACCTTACGAGCAGTACTTC. It encodes CASSRALGPYEQYF.

Comment on this clone: Additional DNA sequences in this sample encode the identical CDR3. This rearrangement joins TRBV20-1 to TRBJ2-3; no firm D call. The CDR3 is 11 amino acids. Trimming took 6 bases from V and 4 from J, leaving 8 bases between them. From germline, CDR1 is DFQATT and CDR2 SNEGSKA (reference sequence). The DNA for the CDR3 is TGCAGTGCCAAAAGGGCAGATACGCAGTATTTT. The encoded protein is CSAKRADTQYF.

This chain connects TRBV6-6 to TRBJ1-5; D unresolved. V gave up 4 bases and J gave up 6 bases, with 4 bases separating them. This CDR3 is 11 amino acids long. Germline V gene data show CDR1 as MNHNY and CDR2 as SVGAGI (reference sequence). Here the CDR3 DNA reads TGTGCCAGCAGTTTAGGTCAGCCCCAGCATTTT. This sequence encodes CASSLGQPQHF.

The rearrangement links TRBV5-8 to TRBJ2-5; 13 nucleotides align to TRBD2. This CDR3 has 16 residues. Germline trimming cut 4 bases from V and 0 bases from J; bases unmatched to any gene: 3. CDR1 is SGHTS and CDR2 is YDEGEE in the germline V gene. CDR3 nucleotide sequence: TGTGCCAGCAGCCCGGGGACTAGCGGGGACCAAGAGACCCAGTACTTC. It specifies CASSPGTSGDQETQYF.

The chain employs TRBV14 and TRBJ2-5; D gene uncertain. Between the trimmed V and J ends, which lost 0 bases and 2 bases, there was a span of 10 bases. The CDR3 consists of 15 residues. Germline CDR1 reads SGHDN; CDR2 reads FVKESK. CDR3 in DNA: TGTGCCAGCAGCCAAGATTGGCTAGTACAAGAGACCCAGTACTTC. Residues: CASSQDWLVQETQYF.

J is TRBJ1-4 and V is TRBV19, with D perhaps TRBD1 (6 bases). Germline loops: CDR1 LNHDA, CDR2 SQIVND (reference sequence). The V and J ends lost 6 bases and 2 bases respectively, with 13 bases between them. The CDR3 contains 15 residues. In nucleotides, the CDR3 is TGTGCCAGTAGCCTACAGGGAAGGACTAATGAAAAACTGTTTTTT. The encoded protein is CASSLQGRTNEKLFF.

The V call is TRBV9, the J call TRBJ2-3; D is unclear. This CDR3 has 15 amino acids. In germline, CDR1 is SGDLS, CDR2 YYNGEE. The germline V and J ends were trimmed by 0 bases and 1 base, with 9 bases remaining between them. The CDR3 loop is CASSVVDRGTDTQYF. Here the CDR3 DNA reads TGTGCCAGCAGCGTAGTTGACCGGGGCACAGATACGCAGTATTTT.

The gene calls are TRBV7-2 and TRBJ1-1, with TRBD1 matching over 7 bases. The CDR3 length is 16 residues. V gave up 4 bases and J gave up 7 bases; unmatched junction bases: 15. Germline V gives CDR1 SGHTA, CDR2 FQGNSA. This chain's CDR3 is CASSSRQGLNRNEAFF. The CDR3 coding sequence is TGTGCCAGCAGCTCCCGACAGGGATTAAATCGGAATGAAGCTTTCTTT.

This sequence joins TRBV28 and TRBJ1-5; D is uncertain. Per germline, CDR1 MDHEN and CDR2 SYDVKM. Trimming took 2 bases from V and 0 from J, leaving 17 bases between them. CDR3 size: 18 residues. The CDR3 protein is CASSLTSFRRDSNQPQHF. As DNA, the CDR3 is TGTGCCAGCAGTTTAACTTCGTTCCGGCGTGATAGCAATCAGCCCCAGCATTTT.

As to this clone: This CDR3 is also generated by other DNA sequences in the sample. The V and J genes are TRBV5-4 and TRBJ2-5; 7 nucleotides agree with TRBD2. J gave up 1 base and V 1 base, and 1 base lay outside the gene matches. Germline CDR1 reads SGHNT; CDR2 reads YYREEE (reference sequence). The CDR3 spans 14 residues. The CDR3 bases are TGTGCCAGCAGCTTGTCTAGCGGCCAAGAGACCCAGTACTTC. Translated: CASSLSSGQETQYF.

This chain uses TRBV28 with TRBJ2-7, with D possibly TRBD2 on 6 matching bases. This CDR3 spans 14 amino acids. Trimming removed 6 bases at V and 3 bases at J, with 15 bases between. In germline, CDR1 is MDHEN, CDR2 SYDVKM. CDR3 sequence reads: CASSWDSGNYEQYF. The CDR3 DNA follows: TGTGCCAGCAGCTGGGACTCAGGGAACTACGAGCAGTACTTC.